This is a list of T cell receptor beta chains from one sample in a study of control samples from healthy donors and cancer patients. Here immunoSEQ multiplex PCR was the method, and the copy in TCRdb shows in-frame clones only, minus some. The sample shows under 200,000 clones, about 94% of them seen only once. Source material: blood. These receptors were collected from a woman aged 40 to 49 in good health. CDR3s include the opening cysteine and the closing phenylalanine or tryptophan. The order of the fields is J gene, CDR3 length, D gene, V gene, clone size, CDR3 protein, CDR3 DNA. A D gene is named only where the DNA matches it firmly. Rows may omit the clone size; those that give it use once, few, many or a size class.

TRBJ1-3	13	-	TRBV12-3/TRBV12-4	-	CASSLRDGGTIYF	TGTGCCAGCAGTTTGAGGGACGGGGGCACCATATATTTT
TRBJ2-7	13	TRBD1	TRBV5-4	-	CASSLDRGSEQYF	TGTGCCAGCAGCTTAGACAGGGGTAGCGAGCAGTACTTC
TRBJ2-5	17	TRBD2	TRBV7-2	-	CASSWSSGGAFQETQYF	TGTGCCAGCAGCTGGTCAAGCGGGGGGGCCTTCCAAGAGACCCAGTACTTC
TRBJ1-5	15	-	TRBV5-8	-	CASSAQGQGNQPQHF	TGTGCCAGCAGCGCTCAGGGGCAGGGCAATCAGCCCCAGCATTTT
TRBJ1-1	15	-	TRBV7-6	-	CASSLIQGRQTEAFF	TGTGCCAGCAGCTTAATACAGGGAAGGCAGACTGAAGCTTTCTTT
TRBJ1-2	11	-	TRBV20-1	-	CSDTHLYGYTF	TGCAGTGATACCCATCTCTATGGCTACACCTTC
TRBJ2-5	14	-	TRBV5-1	-	CASSLDPGGETQYF	TGCGCCAGCAGCTTGGATCCAGGGGGGGAGACCCAGTACTTC
TRBJ2-2	17	TRBD2	TRBV11-3	-	CASSFSWGGENTGKLFF	TGTGCCAGCAGCTTTTCTTGGGGGGGAGAGAACACCGGGAAGCTGTTTTTT
TRBJ2-3	15	-	TRBV4-2	-	CASSQEGKETDTQYF	TGTGCCAGCAGCCAAGAGGGGAAGGAAACAGATACGCAGTATTTT
TRBJ2-7	17	-	TRBV7-2	-	CASSPHMGGRGLYEQYF	TGTGCCAGCAGCCCCCACATGGGGGGCAGGGGTCTTTACGAGCAGTACTTC
TRBJ1-2	16	-	TRBV4-3	-	CASSQDSQRRNYGYTF	TGCGCCAGCAGCCAAGATTCACAAAGGAGGAACTATGGCTACACCTTC
TRBJ1-1	13	-	TRBV19	-	CASSITGGTEAFF	TGTGCCAGTAGTATTACGGGGGGCACTGAAGCTTTCTTT
TRBJ1-5	13	-	TRBV7-2	once	CASRGESNQPQHF	TGTGCCAGCAGGGGCGAGAGCAATCAGCCCCAGCATTTT
TRBJ1-2	14	-	TRBV5-1	-	CASSLDRTVNGYTF	TGCGCCAGCAGCTTGGATCGCACCGTGAATGGCTACACCTTC
TRBJ1-4	17	TRBD1	TRBV7-6	few	CASSFSLQGAQGEKLFF	TGTGCCAGCAGCTTCTCCTTACAGGGGGCGCAGGGGGAAAAACTGTTTTTT
TRBJ2-1	16	-	TRBV6-5	-	CASSYTPDPSVYEQFF	TGTGCCAGCAGTTATACACCCGACCCTAGCGTCTATGAGCAGTTCTTC
TRBJ2-2	13	-	TRBV6-4	once	CASSDRGTGELFF	TGTGCCAGCAGTGACAGGGGTACCGGGGAGCTGTTTTTT
TRBJ2-2	16	TRBD1	TRBV27	-	CASSPRGQVKDGELFF	TGTGCCAGCAGTCCCCGCGGACAGGTTAAGGACGGGGAGCTGTTTTTT
TRBJ1-2	13	-	TRBV10-2	-	CASRGRGAYGYTF	TGCGCCAGCAGAGGACGAGGGGCCTATGGCTACACCTTC
TRBJ1-1	14	-	TRBV29-1	-	CSVVVGSRNTEAFF	TGCAGCGTTGTAGTCGGCAGCAGGAACACTGAAGCTTTCTTT
TRBJ2-3	14	-	TRBV7-9	-	CASSWGGAKGTQYF	TGTGCCAGCAGCTGGGGGGGGGCCAAGGGGACGCAGTATTTT
TRBJ1-5	15	-	TRBV5-8	-	CASSLGEGGNQPQHF	TGTGCCAGCAGCTTGGGAGAGGGGGGCAATCAGCCCCAGCATTTT
TRBJ2-3	15	TRBD2	TRBV11-2	few	CASSPWTSSTDTQYF	TGTGCCAGCAGCCCCTGGACTAGCAGCACAGATACGCAGTATTTT
TRBJ2-5	19	TRBD1	TRBV4-1	-	CASSQDFIAAGGYQETQYF	TGCGCCAGCAGCCAAGATTTCATCGCGGCAGGGGGTTACCAAGAGACCCAGTACTTC
TRBJ2-1	16	TRBD2	TRBV7-2	-	CASSLASGRQYNEQFF	TGTGCCAGCAGCTTAGCTAGCGGGAGACAGTACAATGAGCAGTTCTTC
TRBJ2-7	12	-	TRBV7-2	-	CASSRTDYEQYF	TGTGCCAGCAGTCGGACAGACTACGAGCAGTACTTC
TRBJ1-6	15	TRBD1	TRBV7-9	-	CASSSTGGYNSPLHF	TGTGCCAGCAGCTCGACAGGGGGCTATAATTCACCCCTCCACTTT
TRBJ1-5	15	-	TRBV6-5	-	CASSSIGRGAQPQHF	TGTGCCAGCAGTTCCATTGGGAGGGGGGCTCAGCCCCAGCATTTT
TRBJ1-5	15	-	TRBV5-6	-	CASSLRFSGNQPQHF	TGTGCCAGCAGCTTGAGGTTTTCCGGCAATCAGCCCCAGCATTTT
TRBJ1-5	14	-	TRBV7-2	-	CASSYRDSNQPQHF	TGTGCCAGCAGCTACAGGGATAGCAATCAGCCCCAGCATTTT
TRBJ2-5	13	-	TRBV12-3/TRBV12-4	-	CASSSDSKETQYF	TGTGCCAGCAGCTCTGACAGCAAAGAGACCCAGTACTTC
TRBJ2-7	16	-	TRBV10-3	-	CAIRSSKGAFSYEQYF	TGTGCCATCAGGAGCTCCAAGGGAGCGTTTTCCTACGAGCAGTACTTC
TRBJ1-4	14	TRBD1	TRBV4-3	-	CASSQGQGGEKLFF	TGCGCCAGCAGCCAAGGACAGGGTGGTGAAAAACTGTTTTTT
TRBJ2-7	14	-	TRBV7-9	-	CASSPIGPTYEQYF	TGTGCCAGCAGCCCAATCGGCCCAACCTACGAGCAGTACTTC
TRBJ1-1	14	-	TRBV15	-	CATSGAGMNTEAFF	TGTGCCACCAGCGGAGCAGGGATGAACACTGAAGCTTTCTTT
TRBJ2-1	14	-	TRBV11-2	-	CASSLSGAYNEQFF	TGTGCCAGCAGCTTGAGCGGAGCCTACAATGAGCAGTTCTTC
TRBJ1-2	18	TRBD1	TRBV19	-	CASNPPPGQGRSNYGYTF	TGTGCCAGTAACCCCCCCCCGGGACAGGGGCGATCTAACTATGGCTACACCTTC
TRBJ2-7	12	-	TRBV12-3/TRBV12-4	-	CASGGSSYEQYF	TGTGCCAGCGGGGGGAGCTCCTACGAGCAGTACTTC
TRBJ1-4	14	TRBD1	TRBV6-5	-	CASRNTRGREKLFF	TGTGCCAGCAGAAACACCAGGGGGCGGGAAAAACTGTTTTTT
TRBJ2-1	16	-	TRBV6-1	-	CASSALAGSSYNEQFF	TGTGCCAGCAGTGCCCTGGCGGGAAGCTCCTACAATGAGCAGTTCTTC
TRBJ1-2	13	-	TRBV7-9	few	CASSSSTGVDYTF	TGTGCCAGCAGCTCTTCGACCGGAGTGGACTACACCTTC
TRBJ2-5	15	TRBD1	TRBV2	-	CASSKQTGLGETQYF	TGTGCCAGCAGTAAACAGACAGGGTTGGGAGAGACCCAGTACTTC
TRBJ1-6	16	-	TRBV6-6	-	CASSYLRSSYNSPLHF	TGTGCCAGCAGTTACTTAAGGAGCTCCTATAATTCACCCCTCCACTTT
TRBJ2-7	12	-	TRBV6-5	-	CASRQQGGEQYF	TGTGCCAGCAGACAACAGGGTGGCGAGCAGTACTTC
TRBJ1-2	14	-	TRBV19	-	CASSSTGPGYGYTF	TGTGCCAGTAGTAGCACAGGTCCAGGCTATGGCTACACCTTC
TRBJ1-2	11	-	TRBV5-1	once	CASRDLYGYTF	TGCGCCAGCAGGGACTTATATGGCTACACCTTC
TRBJ1-1	20	TRBD1	TRBV18	-	CASSPSRGQGKEGMNTEAFF	TGTGCCAGCTCACCATCCAGGGGACAGGGGAAGGAAGGGATGAACACTGAAGCTTTCTTT
TRBJ1-5	16	-	TRBV28	-	CASSLSSGNFYQPQHF	TGTGCCAGCAGTTTAAGTTCAGGGAACTTTTATCAGCCCCAGCATTTT
TRBJ2-7	13	-	TRBV19	-	CASSRGQWSEQYF	TGTGCCAGTAGCCGTGGACAGTGGAGCGAGCAGTACTTC
TRBJ2-7	13	TRBD1	TRBV11-2	-	CASSMGQVYEQYF	TGTGCCAGCAGCATGGGACAGGTCTACGAGCAGTACTTC